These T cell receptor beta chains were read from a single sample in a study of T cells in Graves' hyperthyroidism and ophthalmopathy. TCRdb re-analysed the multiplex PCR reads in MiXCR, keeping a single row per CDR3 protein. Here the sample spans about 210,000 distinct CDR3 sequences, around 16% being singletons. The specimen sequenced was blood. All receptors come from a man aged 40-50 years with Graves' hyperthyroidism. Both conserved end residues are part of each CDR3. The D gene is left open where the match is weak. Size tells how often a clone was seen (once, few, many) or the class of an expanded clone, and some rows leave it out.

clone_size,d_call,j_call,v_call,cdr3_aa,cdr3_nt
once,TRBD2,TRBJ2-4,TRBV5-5,CASSPTGGQGNIQYF,TGTGCCAGCAGCCCGACGGGGGGGCAGGGAAACATTCAGTACTTC
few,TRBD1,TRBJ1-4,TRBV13,CASSNSGTGDEKLFF,TGTGCCAGCAGCAACTCCGGGACAGGGGATGAAAAACTGTTTTTT
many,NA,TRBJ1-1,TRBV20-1,CSARGAQKEAFF,TGCAGTGCTAGAGGTGCCCAAAAAGAAGCTTTCTTT
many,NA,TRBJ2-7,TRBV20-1,CSARDPYRGPSYEQYF,TGCAGTGCTAGAGATCCGTACCGGGGGCCCTCCTACGAGCAGTACTTC
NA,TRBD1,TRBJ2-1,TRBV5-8,CASRRGQSYNEQFF,TGTGCCAGCAGGAGGGGGCAGAGCTACAATGAGCAGTTCTTC
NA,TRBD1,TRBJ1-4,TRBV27,CASSWTGGREKLFF,TGTGCCAGCAGCTGGACAGGGGGCCGGGAAAAACTGTTTTTT
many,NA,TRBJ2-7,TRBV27,CASSPSASSAYEQYF,TGTGCCAGCAGTCCTTCAGCTAGTAGTGCCTACGAGCAGTACTTC
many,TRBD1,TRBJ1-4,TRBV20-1,CSARRGQGYEKLFF,TGCAGTGCTCGGAGGGGACAGGGGTATGAAAAACTGTTTTTT
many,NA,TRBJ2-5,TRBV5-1,CASSLAADQETQYF,TGCGCCAGCAGCTTGGCTGCTGACCAAGAGACCCAGTACTTC
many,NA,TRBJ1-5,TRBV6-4,CASSDSQGDTQHF,TGTGCCAGCAGTGACTCTCAAGGGGACACCCAGCATTTT
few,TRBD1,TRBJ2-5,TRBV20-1,CSAQGDRIATQYF,TGCAGTGCCCAGGGGGACCGAATAGCGACCCAGTACTTC
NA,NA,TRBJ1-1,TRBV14,CASSPDLEIEAFF,TGTGCCAGCAGCCCCGACCTTGAAATTGAAGCTTTCTTT
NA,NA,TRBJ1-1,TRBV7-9,CASSLPQRNTEAFF,TGTGCCAGCAGCTTACCACAGCGGAACACTGAAGCTTTCTTT
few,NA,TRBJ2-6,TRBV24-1,CATSDLSGSGANVLTF,TGTGCCACCAGTGATTTGTCGGGGAGTGGGGCCAACGTCCTGACTTTC
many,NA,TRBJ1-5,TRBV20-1,CSARDGEAQPQHF,TGCAGTGCTAGAGACGGGGAGGCTCAGCCCCAGCATTTT
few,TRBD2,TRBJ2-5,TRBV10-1,CASSDLGLAGARFLETQYF,TGCGCCAGCAGTGACCTGGGACTAGCGGGGGCCAGGTTCTTGGAGACCCAGTACTTC
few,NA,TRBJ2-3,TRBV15,CATSRDKGTVGDTQYF,TGTGCCACCAGCAGAGATAAGGGGACGGTGGGGGATACGCAGTATTTT
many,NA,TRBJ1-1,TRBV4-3,CASSQDSGFEAFF,TGCGCCAGCAGCCAAGATTCCGGTTTTGAAGCTTTCTTT
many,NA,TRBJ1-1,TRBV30,CAWIPGSPNTEAFF,TGTGCCTGGATTCCCGGGAGTCCTAACACTGAAGCTTTCTTT
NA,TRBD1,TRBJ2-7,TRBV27,CASSPSGTGGAYEQYF,TGTGCCAGCAGTCCCTCCGGGACAGGGGGCGCATACGAGCAGTACTTC
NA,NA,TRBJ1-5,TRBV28,CASFSVKGFGNQPQHF,TGTGCCAGCTTCTCGGTTAAGGGATTTGGCAATCAGCCCCAGCATTTT
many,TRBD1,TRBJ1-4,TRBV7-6,CASSFMGQGTTNEKLFF,TGTGCCAGCAGCTTCATGGGACAGGGGACAACTAATGAAAAACTGTTTTTT
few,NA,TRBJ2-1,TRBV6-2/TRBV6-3,CASRTSSYNEQFF,TGTGCCAGCAGAACTAGCTCCTACAATGAGCAGTTCTTC